This TCR beta chain was captured by sequencing in a study of Graves' ophthalmopathy and Graves' hyperthyroidism. Points from the study as a whole: Ophthalmopathy progression was predicted with 70.59% sensitivity and about 72% specificity.

The authors amplified TCR beta CDR3 regions, and they did so from RNA transcripts for repertoire sequencing. Following a first-round RT-PCR that used HTBI primers, a second-round multiplex PCR was carried out. TCRdb recomputed calls from the multiplex PCR reads with MiXCR, one row per CDR3 protein. The profile covers 200,000 to 250,000 distinct CDR3 sequences, with 20% to 25% appearing a single time and 35% to 55% taken by the ten largest. With regard to this clonotype: Its target is not known.

The study enrolled ophthalmopathy donors with moderate-to-severe activity, CAS ≥3, NOSPECS ≥4 and duration under 3 months. Germline V lookup: CDR1 GTSNPN, CDR2 SVGIG (reference sequence). The CDR3 totals 15 residues. V lost 1 base, J lost 0 bases, and 13 bases lay in between. The TCR originated in a woman aged 50 to 60 with Graves' ophthalmopathy. V is TRBV30 and J is TRBJ2-7; no reliable D call. Sequencing used peripheral blood. This CDR3 reads CAWSGLTESSYEQYF. The CDR3 DNA follows: TGTGCCTGGAGTGGGTTAACCGAAAGCTCCTACGAGCAGTACTTC.